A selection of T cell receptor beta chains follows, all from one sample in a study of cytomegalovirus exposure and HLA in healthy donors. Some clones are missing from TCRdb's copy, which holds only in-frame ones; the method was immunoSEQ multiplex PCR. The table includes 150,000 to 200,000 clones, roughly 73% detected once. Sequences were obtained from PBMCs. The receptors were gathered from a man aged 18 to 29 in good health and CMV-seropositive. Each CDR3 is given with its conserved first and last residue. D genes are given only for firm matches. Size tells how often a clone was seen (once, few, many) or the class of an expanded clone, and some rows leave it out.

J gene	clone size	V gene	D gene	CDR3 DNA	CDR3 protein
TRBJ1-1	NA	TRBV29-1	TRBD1	TGCAGCGTTAGCGACAGGGCATCTGAAGCTTTCTTT	CSVSDRASEAFF
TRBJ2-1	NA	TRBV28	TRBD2	TGTGCCAGCAGTCCACCGGGACTAGCGGCGACCAATGAGCAGTTCTTC	CASSPPGLAATNEQFF
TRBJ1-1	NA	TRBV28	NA	TGTGCCAGCAGTTTACCAGGGGCGAAGGCTTTCTTT	CASSLPGAKAFF
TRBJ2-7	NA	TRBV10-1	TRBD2	TGCGCCAGCAGCCCGGGACTAGCGGGAGGGCCCCGAAGCTCCTACGAGCAGTACTTC	CASSPGLAGGPRSSYEQYF
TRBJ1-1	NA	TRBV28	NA	TGTGCCAGCAGTCAAACGGGACACATGAACACTGAAGCTTTCTTT	CASSQTGHMNTEAFF
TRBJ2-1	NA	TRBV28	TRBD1	TGTGCCAGCAGTTCGGCCACAGGGGGATGGCAGTTCTTC	CASSSATGGWQFF
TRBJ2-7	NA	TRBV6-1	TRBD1	TGTGCCAGCAATGGAGACAGGGTCTCTGTCTACGAGCAGTACTTC	CASNGDRVSVYEQYF
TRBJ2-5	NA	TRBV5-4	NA	TGTGCCAGCAGCTATCTGTCGGGCGCAACGGGAAGGACCCAGTACTTC	CASSYLSGATGRTQYF
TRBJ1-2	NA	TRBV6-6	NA	TGTGCCTCGGGGGGGTTAGGCTATGGCTACACCTTC	CASGGLGYGYTF
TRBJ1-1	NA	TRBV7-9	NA	TGTGCCGCGACGGGGTTGAGCACTGAAGCTTTCTTT	CAATGLSTEAFF
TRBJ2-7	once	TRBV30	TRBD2	TGTGCCTGGAGTGTGGGGACTAGCAGACCCTACGAGCAGTACTTC	CAWSVGTSRPYEQYF
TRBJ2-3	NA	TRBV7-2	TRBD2	TGTGCCAGCAGCTCGATTCTAGCGGGAGATACGCAGTATTTT	CASSSILAGDTQYF
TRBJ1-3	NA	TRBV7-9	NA	TGTGCCAGCAGCTTAGGAGTGAGTAGCTCTGGAAACACCATATATTTT	CASSLGVSSSGNTIYF
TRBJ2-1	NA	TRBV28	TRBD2	TGTGCCAGCAGACGACTAGCGGGAGGCCCTAATGAGCAGTTCTTC	CASRRLAGGPNEQFF
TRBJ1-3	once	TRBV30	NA	TGTGCCTGGAGTGTACTAAAACGAATCTCTGGAAACACCATATATTTT	CAWSVLKRISGNTIYF
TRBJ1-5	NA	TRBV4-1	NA	TGCGCCAGCAGCCAAGAGTTCCCCTCGCCCGGGCAGCCCCAGCATTTT	CASSQEFPSPGQPQHF
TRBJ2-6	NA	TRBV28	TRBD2	TGTGCCAGCACCCCACTAGCGGGTATTACTGGGGCCAACGTCCTGACTTTC	CASTPLAGITGANVLTF
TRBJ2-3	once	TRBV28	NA	TGTGCCAGCACCGCGCCTCCCCCTAGCACAGATACGCAGTATTTT	CASTAPPPSTDTQYF
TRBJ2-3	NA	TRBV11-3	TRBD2	TGTGCCAGCAGCCTCATAGCGGGAGGGCCTGGGGATACGCAGTATTTT	CASSLIAGGPGDTQYF
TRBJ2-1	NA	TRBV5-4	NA	TGTGCCAGCAGCTTGGAGATCCTTGGCAGTGAGCAGTTCTTC	CASSLEILGSEQFF
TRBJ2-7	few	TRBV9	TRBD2	TGTGCCAGCAGCGTAGGTGGGGGAGGGATGTACGAGCAGTACTTC	CASSVGGGGMYEQYF
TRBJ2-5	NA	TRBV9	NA	TGTGCCAGCAGTCCCCGGCAGGACCAAGAGACCCAGTACTTC	CASSPRQDQETQYF
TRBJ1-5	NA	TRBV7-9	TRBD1	TGTGCCAGCAGCCCTGGTGGGGACAGGGGACAATATAGCAATCAGCCCCAGCATTTT	CASSPGGDRGQYSNQPQHF
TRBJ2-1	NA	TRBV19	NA	TGTGCCAGTAGCCAGGGTCAGGGGGTAGCGGGGTACTACAATGAGCAGTTCTTC	CASSQGQGVAGYYNEQFF
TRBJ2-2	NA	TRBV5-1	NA	TGCGCCAGCAGCTACGGGTCGGGGACCGGGGAGCTGTTTTTT	CASSYGSGTGELFF
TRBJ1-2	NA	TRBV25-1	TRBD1	TGTGCCAGCAGTGCTAATCCCGGGACAGGGGGCGCATATGGCTACACCTTC	CASSANPGTGGAYGYTF
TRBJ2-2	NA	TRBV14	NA	TGTGCCAGCAGCCAGGGCGAACAGCGGGCGCCTACCGGGGAGCTGTTTTTT	CASSQGEQRAPTGELFF
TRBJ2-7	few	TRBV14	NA	TGTGCCAGCAGCCAAGATGTACGGCGGGGGCAGTACTTC	CASSQDVRRGQYF
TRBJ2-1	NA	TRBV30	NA	TGTGCCTGCCAATCCGGTACTAGCCTCACTAATGAGCAGTTCTTC	CACQSGTSLTNEQFF